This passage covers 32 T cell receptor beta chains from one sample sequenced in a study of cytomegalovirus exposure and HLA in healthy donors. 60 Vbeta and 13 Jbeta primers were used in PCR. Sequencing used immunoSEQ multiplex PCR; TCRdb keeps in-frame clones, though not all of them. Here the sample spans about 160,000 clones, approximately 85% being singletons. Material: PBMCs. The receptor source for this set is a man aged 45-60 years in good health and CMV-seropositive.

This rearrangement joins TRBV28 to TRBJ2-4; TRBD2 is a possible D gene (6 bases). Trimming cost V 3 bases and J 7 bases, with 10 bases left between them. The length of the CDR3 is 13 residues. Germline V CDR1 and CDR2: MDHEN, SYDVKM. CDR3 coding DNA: TGTGCCAGCAGTTTTCGGGGGACCAACATTCAGTACTTC. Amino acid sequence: CASSFRGTNIQYF.

The CDR3 region is CASSFRTGGAETQYF. CDR3 bases: TGTGCCAGCAGTTTCCGGACAGGGGGCGCGGAGACCCAGTACTTC. The gene calls are TRBV6-5 and TRBJ2-5, with TRBD1 matching over 11 bases. The CDR3 is made up of 15 amino acids. The junction had 6 bases not matched to a gene; V was cut back by 4 bases and J by 5 bases. Germline loops: CDR1 MNHEY, CDR2 SVGAGI.

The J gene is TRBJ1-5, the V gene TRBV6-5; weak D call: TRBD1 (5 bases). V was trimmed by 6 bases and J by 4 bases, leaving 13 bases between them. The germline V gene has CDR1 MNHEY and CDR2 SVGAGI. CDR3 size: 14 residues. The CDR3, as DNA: TGTGCCAGCAGAAGATCAGGGCGGAATCAGCCCCAGCATTTT. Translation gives CASRRSGRNQPQHF.

Here the CDR3 DNA reads TGTGCCAGCAGTCCGGGATATGGCTCTGGGGCCAACGTCCTGACTTTC. Its translation: CASSPGYGSGANVLTF. The chain recombines TRBV27 with TRBJ2-6; weak D call: TRBD2 (5 bases). V gave up 5 bases and J gave up 0 bases, with 11 bases separating them. The CDR3 has 16 residues. Germline CDR1 MNHEY, CDR2 SMNVEV (reference sequence).

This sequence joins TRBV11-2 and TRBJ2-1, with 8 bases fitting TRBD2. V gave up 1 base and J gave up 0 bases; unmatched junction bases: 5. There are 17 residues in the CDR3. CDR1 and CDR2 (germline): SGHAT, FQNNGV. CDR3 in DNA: TGTGCCAGCAGCTTAGTGCTGGGGACTAGCTCCTACAATGAGCAGTTCTTC. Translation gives CASSLVLGTSSYNEQFF.

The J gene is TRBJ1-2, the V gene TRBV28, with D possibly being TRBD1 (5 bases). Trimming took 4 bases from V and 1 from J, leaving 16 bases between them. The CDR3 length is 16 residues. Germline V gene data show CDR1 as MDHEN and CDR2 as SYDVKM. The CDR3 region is CASSSMPDSVNYGYTF. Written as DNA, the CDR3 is TGTGCCAGCAGTTCAATGCCCGACAGCGTTAACTATGGCTACACCTTC.

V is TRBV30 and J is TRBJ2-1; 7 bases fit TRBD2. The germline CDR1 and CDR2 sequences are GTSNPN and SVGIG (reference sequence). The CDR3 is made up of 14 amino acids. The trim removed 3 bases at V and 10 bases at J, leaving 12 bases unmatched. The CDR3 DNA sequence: TGTGCCTGGAGAAGCGGGACGGGAACCAGAGAGCAGTTCTTC. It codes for CAWRSGTGTREQFF.

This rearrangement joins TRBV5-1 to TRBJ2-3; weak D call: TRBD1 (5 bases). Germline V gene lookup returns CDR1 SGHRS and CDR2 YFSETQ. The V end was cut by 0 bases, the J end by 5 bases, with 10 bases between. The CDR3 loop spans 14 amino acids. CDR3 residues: CASSLEGAGDTQYF. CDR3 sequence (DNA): TGCGCCAGCAGCTTGGAAGGGGCCGGAGATACGCAGTATTTT.

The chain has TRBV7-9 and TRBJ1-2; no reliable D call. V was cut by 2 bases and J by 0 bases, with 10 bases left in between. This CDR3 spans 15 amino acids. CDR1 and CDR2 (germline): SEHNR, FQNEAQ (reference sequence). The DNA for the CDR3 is TGTGCCAGCAGCTTAACGATACTAGCTAACTATGGCTACACCTTC. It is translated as CASSLTILANYGYTF.

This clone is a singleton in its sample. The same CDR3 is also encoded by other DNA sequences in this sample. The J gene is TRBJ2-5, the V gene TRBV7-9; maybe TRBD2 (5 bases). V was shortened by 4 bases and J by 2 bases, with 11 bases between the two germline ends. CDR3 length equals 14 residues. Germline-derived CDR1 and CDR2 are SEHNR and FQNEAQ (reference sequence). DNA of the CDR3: TGTGCCAGCAGCTCCCCCGGCGGGCAAGAGACCCAGTACTTC. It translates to CASSSPGGQETQYF.

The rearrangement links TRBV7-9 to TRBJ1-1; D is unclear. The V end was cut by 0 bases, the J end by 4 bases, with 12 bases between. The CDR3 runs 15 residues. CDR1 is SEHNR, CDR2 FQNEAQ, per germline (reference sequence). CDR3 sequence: CASSLAQRGATEAFF. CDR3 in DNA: TGTGCCAGCAGCTTAGCGCAACGGGGAGCCACTGAAGCTTTCTTT.

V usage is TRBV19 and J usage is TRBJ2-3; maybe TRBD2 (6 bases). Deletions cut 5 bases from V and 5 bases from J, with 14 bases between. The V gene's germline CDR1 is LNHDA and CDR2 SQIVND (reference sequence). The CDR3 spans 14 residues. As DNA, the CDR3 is TGTGCCAGTAGTGTGGGACTTCGAGGAGATACGCAGTATTTT. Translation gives CASSVGLRGDTQYF.

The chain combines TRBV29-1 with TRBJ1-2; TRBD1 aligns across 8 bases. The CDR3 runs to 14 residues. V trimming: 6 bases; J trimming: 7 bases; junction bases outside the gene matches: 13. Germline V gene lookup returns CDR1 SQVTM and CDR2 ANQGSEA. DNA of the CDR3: TGCAGCGTCGCTGGGACAGGTCGCGTAGGTGGCTACACCTTC. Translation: CSVAGTGRVGGYTF.

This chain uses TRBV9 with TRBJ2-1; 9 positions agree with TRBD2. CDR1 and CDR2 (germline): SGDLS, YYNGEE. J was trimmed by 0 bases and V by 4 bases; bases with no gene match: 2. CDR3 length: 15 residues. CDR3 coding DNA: TGTGCCAGCAGCATTAGCGGGAGCTCCTACAATGAGCAGTTCTTC. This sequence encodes CASSISGSSYNEQFF. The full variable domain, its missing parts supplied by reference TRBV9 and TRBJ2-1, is DSGVTQTPKHLITATGQRVTLRCSPRSGDLSVYWYQQSLDQGLQFLIQYYNGEERAKGNILERFSAQQFPDLHSELNLSSLELGDSALYFCASSISGSSYNEQFFGPGTRLTVL.

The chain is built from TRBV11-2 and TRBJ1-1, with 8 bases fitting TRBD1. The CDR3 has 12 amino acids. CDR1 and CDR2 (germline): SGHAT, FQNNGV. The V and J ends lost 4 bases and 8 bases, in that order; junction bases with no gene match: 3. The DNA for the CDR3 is TGTGCCAGCAGCTACCGGACAGGGGAAGCTTTCTTT. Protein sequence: CASSYRTGEAFF.

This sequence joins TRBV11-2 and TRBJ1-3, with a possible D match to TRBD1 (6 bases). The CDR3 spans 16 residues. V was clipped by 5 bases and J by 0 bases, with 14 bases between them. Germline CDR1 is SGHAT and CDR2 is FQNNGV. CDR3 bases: TGTGCCAGCAGCATCAACTTGGACAGCTCTGGAAACACCATATATTTT. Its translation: CASSINLDSSGNTIYF.

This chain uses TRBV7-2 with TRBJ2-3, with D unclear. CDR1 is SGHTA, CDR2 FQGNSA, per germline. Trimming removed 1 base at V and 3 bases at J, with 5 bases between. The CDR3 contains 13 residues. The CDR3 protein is CASSLGPTDTQYF. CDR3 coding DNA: TGTGCCAGCAGCTTAGGTCCGACAGATACGCAGTATTTT.

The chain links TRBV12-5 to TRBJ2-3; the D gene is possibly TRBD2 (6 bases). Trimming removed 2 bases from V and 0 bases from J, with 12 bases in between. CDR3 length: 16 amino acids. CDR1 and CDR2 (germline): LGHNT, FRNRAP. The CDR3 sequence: CASGLYGGASTDTQYF. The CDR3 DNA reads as TGTGCTAGTGGTTTGTACGGGGGTGCTAGCACAGATACGCAGTATTTT.

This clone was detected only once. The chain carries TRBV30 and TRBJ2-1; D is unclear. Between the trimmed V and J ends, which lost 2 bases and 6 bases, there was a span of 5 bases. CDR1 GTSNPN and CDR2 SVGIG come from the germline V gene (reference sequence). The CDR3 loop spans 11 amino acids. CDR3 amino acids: CAWSYLNEQFF. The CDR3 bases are TGTGCCTGGAGTTATCTCAATGAGCAGTTCTTC.

The DNA for the CDR3 is TGTGCCAGCAGCTTAGGCGTGGGCGCAGATACGCAGTATTTT. This sequence encodes CASSLGVGADTQYF. This chain joins TRBV7-2 and TRBJ2-3; D gene ambiguous. From germline, CDR1 is SGHTA and CDR2 FQGNSA. The CDR3 is 14 residues long. V lost 1 base and J lost 4, with 9 bases in between.

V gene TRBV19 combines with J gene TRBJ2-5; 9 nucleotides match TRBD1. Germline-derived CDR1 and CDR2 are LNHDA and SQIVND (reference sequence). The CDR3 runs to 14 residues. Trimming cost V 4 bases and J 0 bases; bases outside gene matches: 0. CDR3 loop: CASSRDRDQETQYF. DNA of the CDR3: TGTGCCAGTAGTAGGGACAGGGACCAAGAGACCCAGTACTTC.

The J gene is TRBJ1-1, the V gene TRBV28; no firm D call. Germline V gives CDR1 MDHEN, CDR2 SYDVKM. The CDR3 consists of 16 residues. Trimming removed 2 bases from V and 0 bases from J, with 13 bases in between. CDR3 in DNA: TGTGCCAGCAGTTTACCCACGGGTACCATGAACACTGAAGCTTTCTTT. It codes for CASSLPTGTMNTEAFF.

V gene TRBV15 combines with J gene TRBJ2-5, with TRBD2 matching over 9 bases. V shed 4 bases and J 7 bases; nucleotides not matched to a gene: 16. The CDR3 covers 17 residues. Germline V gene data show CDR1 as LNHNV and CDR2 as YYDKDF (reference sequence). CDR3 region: CATSTPDRGSGRGTQYF. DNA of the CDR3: TGTGCCACCAGCACACCCGACCGGGGTAGCGGGAGAGGGACCCAGTACTTC.

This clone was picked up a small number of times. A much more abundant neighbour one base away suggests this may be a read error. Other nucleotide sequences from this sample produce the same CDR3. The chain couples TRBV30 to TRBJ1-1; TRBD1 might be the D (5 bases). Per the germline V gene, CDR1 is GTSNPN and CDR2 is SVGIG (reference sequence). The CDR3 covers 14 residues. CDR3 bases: TGTGCCTGGAGTGCAGCAGGGATGAACACTGAAGCTTTCTTC. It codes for CAWSAAGMNTEAFF.

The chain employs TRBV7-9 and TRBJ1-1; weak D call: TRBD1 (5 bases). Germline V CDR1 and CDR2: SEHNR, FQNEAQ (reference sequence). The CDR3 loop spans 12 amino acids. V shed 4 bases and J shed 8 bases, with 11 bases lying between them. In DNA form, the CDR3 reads TGTGCCAGCAGCTCAGTACAGGTCGAAGCTTTCTTT. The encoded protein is CASSSVQVEAFF.

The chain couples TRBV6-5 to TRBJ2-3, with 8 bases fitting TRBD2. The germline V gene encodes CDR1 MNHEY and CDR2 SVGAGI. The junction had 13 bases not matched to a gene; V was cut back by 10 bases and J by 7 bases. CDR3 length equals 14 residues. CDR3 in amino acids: CATSPGLAGNTQYF. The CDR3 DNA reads TGTGCCACCTCCCCCGGTCTAGCGGGCAATACGCAGTATTTT.

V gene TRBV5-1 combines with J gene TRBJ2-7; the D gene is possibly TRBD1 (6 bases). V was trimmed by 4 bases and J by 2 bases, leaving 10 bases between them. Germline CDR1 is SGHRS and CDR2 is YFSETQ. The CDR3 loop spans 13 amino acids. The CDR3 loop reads CASSGGQAYEQYF. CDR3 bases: TGCGCCAGCAGCGGGGGACAAGCCTACGAGCAGTACTTC.

This CDR3 reads CASSLSRLLSGGNEQFF. CDR3 coding DNA: TGTGCCAGCAGCTTAAGTCGATTGCTATCGGGGGGGAATGAGCAGTTCTTC. V gene TRBV11-2 combines with J gene TRBJ2-1, with 8 bases that match TRBD2. The CDR3 covers 17 residues. With V trimmed by 2 bases and J by 7 bases, 13 bases remained unmatched. Germline assignment: CDR1 SGHAT and CDR2 FQNNGV.

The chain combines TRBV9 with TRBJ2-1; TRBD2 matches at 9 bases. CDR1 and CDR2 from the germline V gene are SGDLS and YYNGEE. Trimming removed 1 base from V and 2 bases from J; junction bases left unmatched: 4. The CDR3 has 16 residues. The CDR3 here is CASSVWLAGPYNEQFF. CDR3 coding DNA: TGTGCCAGCAGCGTATGGCTAGCGGGGCCCTACAATGAGCAGTTCTTC.

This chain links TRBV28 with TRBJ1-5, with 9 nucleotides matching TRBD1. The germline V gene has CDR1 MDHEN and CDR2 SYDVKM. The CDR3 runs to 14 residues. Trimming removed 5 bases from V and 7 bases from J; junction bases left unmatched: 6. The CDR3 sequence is CASSQQGANQPQHF. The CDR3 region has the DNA TGTGCCAGCAGTCAACAGGGGGCGAACCAGCCCCAGCATTTT.

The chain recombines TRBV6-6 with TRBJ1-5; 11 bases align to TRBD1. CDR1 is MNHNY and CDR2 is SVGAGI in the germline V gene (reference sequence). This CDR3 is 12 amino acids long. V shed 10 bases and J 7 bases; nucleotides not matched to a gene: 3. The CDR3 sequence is CATGQGDQPQHF. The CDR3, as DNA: TGTGCCACGGGACAGGGGGACCAGCCCCAGCATTTT.

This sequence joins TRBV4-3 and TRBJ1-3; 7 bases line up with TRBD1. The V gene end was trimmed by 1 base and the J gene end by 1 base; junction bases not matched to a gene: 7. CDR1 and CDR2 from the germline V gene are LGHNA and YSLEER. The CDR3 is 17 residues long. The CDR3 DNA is TGCGCCAGCAGCCAAGCTCGGACAGGTGGTTCTGGAAACACCATATATTTT. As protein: CASSQARTGGSGNTIYF.